The 18 T cell receptor beta chains presented below share a single source sample, sequenced in a study of shared clonotypes between healthy human individuals. Libraries were prepared by immunoSEQ multiplex PCR; TCRdb keeps only in-frame clonotypes and omits some of them. The table has 2 million to 2.5 million clones, more than 80% seen once. The material sequenced was naive CD4+ T cells from PBMCs. This sample's subset: CD45RA+ positively selected. Receptor source: a man between 18 and 35 years old in good health. Some clones in this sample may be carry-over from other donors' samples.

This chain links TRBV19 with TRBJ2-7; 10 nucleotides match TRBD2. Unmatched junction bases numbered 6, after V lost 2 bases and J lost 2 bases. CDR3 length: 16 residues. From germline, CDR1 is LNHDA and CDR2 SQIVND (reference sequence). In DNA, the CDR3 is TGTGCCAGTAGTATACAGTCAGCGGGAGGGCCCTACGAGCAGTACTTC. As protein: CASSIQSAGGPYEQYF.

V usage is TRBV6-6 and J usage is TRBJ2-3, with D perhaps given as TRBD1 or TRBD2 (5 bases each). This CDR3 has 14 residues. CDR1 and CDR2 (germline): MNHNY, SVGAGI (reference sequence). V lost 4 bases, J lost 4 bases, and 12 bases lay in between. The CDR3 nucleotides are TGTGCCAGCAGTTCGGGGCGAGTTGCAGATACGCAGTATTTT. It yields the protein CASSSGRVADTQYF.

The chain uses TRBV6-5 and TRBJ2-1; D not resolved. Germline V lookup: CDR1 MNHEY, CDR2 SVGAGI. CDR3 length equals 11 residues. Deletions cut 2 bases from V and 5 bases from J, with 1 base between. In DNA, the CDR3 is TGTGCCAGCAGTTACGACAATGAGCAGTTCTTC. Translation gives CASSYDNEQFF.

The chain has TRBV5-4 and TRBJ1-1; a possible D gene is TRBD1 (6 bases). The CDR3 spans 14 residues. Per the germline V gene, CDR1 is SGHNT and CDR2 is YYREEE (reference sequence). Trimming stripped 0 bases from V and 7 bases from J, with 13 bases between. CDR3 region: CASSLGDRTGEAFF. CDR3 nucleotides: TGTGCCAGCAGCTTGGGTGACAGGACGGGTGAAGCTTTCTTT.

The chain links TRBV4-1 to TRBJ2-2; TRBD2 matches 11 bases. The germline CDR1 and CDR2 sequences are MGHRA and YSYEKL. J gave up 4 bases and V 0 bases, and 4 bases lay outside the gene matches. The CDR3 covers 17 residues. In DNA, the CDR3 is TGCGCCAGCAGCCAAGATCCACTAGCGGGAGTCACCGGGGAGCTGTTTTTT. Its protein product is CASSQDPLAGVTGELFF.

V is TRBV5-1 and J is TRBJ1-6, with D possibly matching TRBD1 (5 bases). Trimming left V 4 bases short and J 10 bases short, with 18 bases between. Germline values: CDR1 SGHRS, CDR2 YFSETQ. The CDR3 is made up of 15 amino acids. CDR3 DNA: TGCGCCAGCAGCCTGAGTGGGGCCCGAGGATCACCCCTCCACTTT. Amino acid sequence: CASSLSGARGSPLHF.

This chain joins TRBV6-4 and TRBJ2-1; D gene uncertain. This CDR3 has 15 amino acids. V was shortened by 4 bases and J by 3 bases, with 13 bases between the two germline ends. Germline loops: CDR1 MRHNA, CDR2 SNTAGT. The CDR3 DNA reads as TGTGCCAGCAGTGTTGCTGGCGGATTCTACAATGAGCAGTTCTTC. Amino acids: CASSVAGGFYNEQFF.

This chain uses TRBV7-6 with TRBJ2-5; D is unresolved. The V end was cut by 2 bases, the J end by 6 bases, with 7 bases between. The CDR3 is made up of 12 amino acids. The germline gives CDR1 SGHVS, CDR2 FNYEAQ. In DNA, the CDR3 is TGTGCCAGCAGCTTATCAGATAAGACCCAGTACTTC. Its protein product is CASSLSDKTQYF.

Remarks on this clone: Within the sample, other DNA sequences also encode this same CDR3. The chain is built from TRBV5-6 and TRBJ1-5; D might be TRBD1 (5 bases). V was clipped by 0 bases and J by 1 base, with 11 bases between them. Germline V gene lookup returns CDR1 SGHDT and CDR2 YYEEEE. This CDR3 spans 16 amino acids. The CDR3 sequence: CASSLGGPGSNQPQHF. CDR3 DNA: TGTGCCAGCAGCTTGGGGGGCCCGGGGAGCAATCAGCCCCAGCATTTT.

The chain recombines TRBV6-1 with TRBJ2-2; D is uncertain. V lost 0 bases, J lost 5 bases, and 10 bases lay in between. This CDR3 has 15 residues. Germline CDR1 MNHNS, CDR2 SASEGT. The CDR3 DNA follows: TGTGCCAGCAGTGAAGCCGGAAGTTGGACCGGGGAGCTGTTTTTT. Its translation is CASSEAGSWTGELFF.

This rearrangement joins TRBV5-4 to TRBJ1-5; possibly TRBD1 for D (6 bases). Germline V CDR1 and CDR2: SGHNT, YYREEE (reference sequence). This CDR3 is built from 16 residues. Trimming left V 5 bases short and J 6 bases short, with 21 bases between. The chain's CDR3 is CASSFGGGTRGQPQHF. The CDR3 region has the DNA TGTGCCAGCAGTTTCGGTGGGGGCACCCGGGGTCAGCCCCAGCATTTT.

The chain employs TRBV5-4 and TRBJ2-2; 11 bases are a match to TRBD2. The CDR3 has 16 residues. CDR1 SGHNT and CDR2 YYREEE come from the germline V gene (reference sequence). The ends lost 3 bases at V and 4 bases at J; junction bases unmatched: 5. DNA of the CDR3: TGTGCCAGCAGCTCTCGACTAGCGGGACTCACCGGGGAGCTGTTTTTT. Its protein is CASSSRLAGLTGELFF. The full variable domain, rest sourced from reference TRBV5-4 and TRBJ2-2, is ETGVTQSPTHLIKTRGQQVTLRCSSQSGHNTVSWYQQALGQGPQFIFQYYREEENGRGNFPPRFSGLQFPNYSSELNVNALELDDSALYLCASSSRLAGLTGELFFGEGSRLTVL.

Comment on this clone: This sample also contains other DNA sequences that code for the same CDR3. The chain is built from TRBV29-1 and TRBJ2-4; no clear D gene. Trimming pared 6 bases from V and 0 bases from J, leaving 12 bases between. CDR3 length: 14 amino acids. Germline CDR1 is SQVTM and CDR2 is ANQGSEA. The CDR3 loop is CSVVGKLAKNIQYF. CDR3 DNA sequence: TGCAGCGTGGTGGGTAAACTAGCCAAAAACATTCAGTACTTC.

As concerns this clone: The sample contains more than one DNA sequence encoding this CDR3. The chain recombines TRBV5-4 with TRBJ1-2, with 8 bases identical to TRBD1. Germline V CDR1 and CDR2: SGHNT, YYREEE (reference sequence). There are 13 residues in the CDR3. V dropped 4 bases and J dropped 8; count of bases not matched to a gene: 7. CDR3 DNA sequence: TGTGCCAGCAGCCCAGGACAGGGCGGGGGCTACACCTTC. It is translated as CASSPGQGGGYTF.

CDR3 sequence reads: CASAGDGFEAFF. CDR3 sequence (DNA): TGTGCCAGCGCCGGGGACGGGTTTGAAGCTTTCTTT. V usage is TRBV2 and J usage is TRBJ1-1, with a possible D match to TRBD1 (5 bases). The germline V gene encodes CDR1 SNHLY and CDR2 FYNNEI. V was trimmed by 8 bases and J by 7 bases, leaving 14 bases between them. There are 12 residues in the CDR3.

This chain joins TRBV4-2 and TRBJ2-3; maybe TRBD2 (5 bases). Trimming removed 4 bases at V and 1 base at J, with 9 bases between. The germline CDR1 and CDR2 sequences are LGHNA and YNFKEQ. CDR3 length: 14 residues. CDR3 nucleotide sequence: TGTGCCAGCAGCCTAAACGGGGGCACAGATACGCAGTATTTT. Translated: CASSLNGGTDTQYF.

Points on this clone: The sample holds other DNA sequences that translate to the same CDR3. This CDR3 reads CASSLWGSGANVLTF. CDR3 sequence (DNA): TGTGCCAGCAGTTTATGGGGGTCTGGGGCCAACGTCCTGACTTTC. The chain uses TRBV27 and TRBJ2-6, with D perhaps being TRBD1 or TRBD2 (5 bases each). CDR1 MNHEY and CDR2 SMNVEV come from the germline V gene (reference sequence). The germline V and J ends were trimmed by 1 base and 1 base, with 5 bases remaining between them. The CDR3 runs 15 residues.

The V call is TRBV5-1, the J call TRBJ1-4, with D possibly matching TRBD1 (5 bases). The CDR3 has 14 residues. Trimming shortened V by 0 bases and J by 6 bases, and 9 bases separated the two germline ends. Germline lookup yields CDR1 SGHRS and CDR2 YFSETQ. The DNA of the CDR3 is TGCGCCAGCAGCTTGGGACAGACGTATGAAAAACTGTTTTTT. The encoded protein is CASSLGQTYEKLFF.